This T cell receptor beta chain was obtained from a study of blood T cell repertoires in COVID-19 (dated by TCRdb to the early 2020s). Turning to the overall study: Collaborator samples came from the United States, Italy and Spain and covered acute and convalescent phases of COVID-19. The prospective study material was composed of cDNA or gDNA derived from T cells, B-cell-depleted T cells, or PBMCs. The dataset comprised deeply sampled blood TCRbeta repertoires from subjects exposed to, actively infected with, or recovered from COVID-19. The repertoires were released in a freely available public database meant as a resource for research on the immune response to SARS-CoV-2. Samples came from the ongoing ImmuneRACE study (first 160 participants) plus 1,254 subjects from 6 global collaborators. The sample metadata nearly always contained a de-identified subject ID, COVID-19 status, age in years and sex. Where available, HLA class I and class II types were taken from metadata supplied by the sample provider and were not determined by assay-based typing. Results the study describes overall, beyond this receptor: The amount of clinical and demographic metadata varied by source and participant and was provided uncurated.

This clone was recorded once. This clone's antigen is unknown. One base away there is no much larger clone; base qualities are not given. TCRbeta CDR3 regions were amplified from genomic DNA by means of the immunoSEQ Assay, a bias-controlled multiplex PCR. Concerning the study's data processing: The number of nucleated cells in each sample was estimated by amplification of reference gene primers within the assay. Sequence reads were collapsed and filtered to measure the absolute abundance of every unique TCRbeta CDR3 rearrangement. For each sample, productive Simpson clonality was calculated as the square root of Simpson's diversity index over productive rearrangements. TCRdb took over this immuneACCESS table, retaining in-frame rearrangements with V and J assigned. Such tables are incomplete; in checked studies, under half of the missing clones stem from an unresolved V gene, and the remainder is unexplained. That table furnishes V, J and clone size, whereas the DNA furnished D and trimming. The sample includes 190,000 or so clones, with around 88% observed a single time. The biggest ten clones account for 4% to 5% of the sample.

Between the V and J ends, shortened by 5 bases and 1 base respectively, the junction contains 5 bases. The germline V gene encodes CDR1 SNHLY and CDR2 FYNNEI. The CDR3, cysteine through phenylalanine, is 12 amino acids long. Solely the CDR3 DNA is kept, with 36 bases framed from the first base. The collaborating institutions used their own protocols to collect whole blood in K2EDTA tubes. For TCRbeta analysis, collaborators shipped samples as frozen whole blood, isolated PBMCs, or DNA extracted from either of those sample types. The sample consisted of peripheral blood. The chain is encoded by TRBV2 joined to TRBJ1-2; no D gene call is confident. The TCR originated in a woman younger than 45 with acute or convalescent COVID-19. The DNA is as follows: TGTGCCAGCAGTCGGGATAACTATGGCTACACCTTC. Translation gives CASSRDNYGYTF.